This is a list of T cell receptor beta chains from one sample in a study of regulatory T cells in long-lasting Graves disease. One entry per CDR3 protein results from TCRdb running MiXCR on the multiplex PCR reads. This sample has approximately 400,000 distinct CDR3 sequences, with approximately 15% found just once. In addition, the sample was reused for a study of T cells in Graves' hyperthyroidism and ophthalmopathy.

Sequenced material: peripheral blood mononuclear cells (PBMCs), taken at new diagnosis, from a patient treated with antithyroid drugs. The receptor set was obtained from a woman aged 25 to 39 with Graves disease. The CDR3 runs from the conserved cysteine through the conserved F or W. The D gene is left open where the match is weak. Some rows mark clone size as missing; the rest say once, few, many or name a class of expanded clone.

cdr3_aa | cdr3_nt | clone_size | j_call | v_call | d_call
CATSKTSSTDTQYF | TGTGCCACCAGTAAGACTAGCAGCACAGATACGCAGTATTTT | - | TRBJ2-3 | TRBV24-1 | TRBD2
CASSMSGDTQYF | TGTGCCAGCAGCATGTCGGGTGATACGCAGTATTTT | many | TRBJ2-3 | TRBV11-3 | -
CSASSGQGGNQPQHF | TGCAGTGCTAGCTCCGGACAGGGTGGCAATCAGCCCCAGCATTTT | many | TRBJ1-5 | TRBV20-1 | TRBD1
CSARETGAWNQPQHF | TGCAGTGCTAGAGAGACAGGGGCCTGGAATCAGCCCCAGCATTTT | - | TRBJ1-5 | TRBV20-1 | TRBD1
CASRMGTGGNQPQHF | TGTGCCAGCAGGATGGGGACAGGGGGCAATCAGCCCCAGCATTTT | many | TRBJ1-5 | TRBV12-3/TRBV12-4 | TRBD1
CASSYSPQKETQYF | TGTGCCAGCAGTTACTCCCCACAGAAAGAGACCCAGTACTTC | once | TRBJ2-5 | TRBV6-5 | -
CASSVDAATTYEQYF | TGTGCCAGCAGCGTAGACGCAGCCACCACCTACGAGCAGTACTTC | - | TRBJ2-7 | TRBV9 | -
CASSFHQGAHSPSGYNEQFF | TGCGCCAGCAGCTTTCATCAGGGGGCGCATTCACCTTCCGGATACAATGAGCAGTTCTTC | - | TRBJ2-1 | TRBV5-1 | TRBD1
CASSPRTGTGELFF | TGTGCCAGCAGTCCGCGGACTGGCACCGGGGAGCTGTTTTTT | many | TRBJ2-2 | TRBV28 | -
CASSGGGNGGQYF | TGTGCCAGCAGTGGAGGCGGGAACGGCGGGCAGTACTTC | - | TRBJ2-7 | TRBV25-1 | -
CASSWGQPNQETQYF | TGTGCCAGCAGTTGGGGACAGCCGAATCAAGAGACCCAGTACTTC | - | TRBJ2-5 | TRBV28 | TRBD1
CASSPQGARIYEQYF | TGTGCCAGCAGCCCCCAAGGGGCAAGAATCTACGAGCAGTACTTC | few | TRBJ2-7 | TRBV3-1 | -
CASSLDESRTSGRNIQYF | TGTGCCAGCAGCTTAGATGAATCCCGGACTAGCGGGAGGAACATTCAGTACTTC | many | TRBJ2-4 | TRBV7-8 | TRBD2
CASRFTAEKLFF | TGTGCCAGCAGGTTCACAGCAGAAAAACTGTTTTTT | - | TRBJ1-4 | TRBV7-9 | -
CALGPSYNEQFF | TGTGCATTGGGGCCATCCTACAATGAGCAGTTCTTC | many | TRBJ2-1 | TRBV30 | -
CASSSGQGGREQFF | TGTGCCAGCAGTTCGGGACAGGGGGGGCGTGAGCAGTTCTTC | many | TRBJ2-1 | TRBV6-2/TRBV6-3 | TRBD1
CASSLGSSGLYEQYF | TGTGCCAGCAGCTTAGGGTCATCAGGTCTTTACGAGCAGTACTTC | many | TRBJ2-7 | TRBV11-1 | -
CASSSREGGYNEQFF | TGTGCCAGCAGCTCACGGGAGGGCGGCTACAATGAGCAGTTCTTC | many | TRBJ2-1 | TRBV7-3 | TRBD2
CASSLFSYEQYF | TGTGCCAGCAGCTTGTTTTCCTACGAGCAGTACTTC | many | TRBJ2-7 | TRBV5-5 | -
CSVGPGGWGQPQHF | TGCAGCGTTGGACCCGGGGGCTGGGGACAGCCCCAGCATTTT | few | TRBJ1-5 | TRBV29-1 | -
CASSLIPRREGPLFF | TGTGCCAGCAGCTTAATCCCCCGGCGGGAGGGCCCTCTGTTCTTC | many | TRBJ2-1 | TRBV7-3 | TRBD2
CSAKRTGGNQPQHF | TGCAGTGCTAAACGGACAGGGGGGAATCAGCCCCAGCATTTT | few | TRBJ1-5 | TRBV20-1 | TRBD1
CASSLAALGGETQYF | TGTGCCAGCAGCTTAGCCGCCCTAGGAGGAGAGACCCAGTACTTC | many | TRBJ2-5 | TRBV7-9 | -
CASRDGSGSEQFF | TGTGCCAGCAGGGACGGCAGCGGGAGTGAGCAGTTCTTC | many | TRBJ2-1 | TRBV27 | TRBD2
CASSPRGLAGTDTQYF | TGTGCCAGCAGTCCACGGGGACTAGCGGGGACAGATACGCAGTATTTT | many | TRBJ2-3 | TRBV12-3/TRBV12-4 | TRBD2
CSARDLGIIAYEQYF | TGCAGTGCTAGAGATCTCGGCATCATAGCCTACGAGCAGTACTTC | many | TRBJ2-7 | TRBV20-1 | -
CASSPIGTVRPYEQYF | TGTGCCAGCAGCCCAATCGGGACAGTCAGGCCATACGAGCAGTACTTC | few | TRBJ2-7 | TRBV7-7 | TRBD1
CASSISSGSYEQYF | TGTGCCAGTAGTATCTCCTCGGGGAGCTACGAGCAGTACTTC | few | TRBJ2-7 | TRBV19 | -
CASSPTLWTSGKGETQYF | TGTGCCAGCAGCCCTACGCTTTGGACTAGCGGGAAAGGCGAGACCCAGTACTTC | many | TRBJ2-5 | TRBV7-9 | TRBD2
CASSQGVLAGEKQYF | TGTGCCAGCAGCCAAGGTGTACTAGCGGGAGAGAAGCAGTACTTC | few | TRBJ2-7 | TRBV14 | TRBD2
CASSLVAVGGRETQYF | TGTGCCAGCAGCTTAGTAGCGGTTGGCGGTCGGGAGACCCAGTACTTC | - | TRBJ2-5 | TRBV7-2 | -
CASRLAGVSAGELFF | TGTGCCAGCCGCTTAGCGGGAGTAAGCGCCGGGGAGCTGTTTTTT | few | TRBJ2-2 | TRBV12-3/TRBV12-4 | TRBD2
CASSLVAGTGELFF | TGCGCCAGCAGCTTGGTAGCGGGGACCGGGGAGCTGTTTTTT | few | TRBJ2-2 | TRBV5-1 | TRBD2
CASSPLAGGPRETQYF | TGTGCCAGCAGCCCCCTAGCGGGAGGGCCAAGGGAGACCCAGTACTTC | few | TRBJ2-5 | TRBV14 | TRBD2
CASSVAPGELFF | TGTGCCAGCAGCGTAGCTCCCGGGGAACTGTTTTTT | - | TRBJ2-2 | TRBV9 | -
CASSPRQVGNQPQHF | TGTGCCAGCAGTCCGCGACAGGTCGGGAATCAGCCCCAGCATTTT | few | TRBJ1-5 | TRBV12-3/TRBV12-4 | -
CASSGGQGRSGANVLTF | TGTGCCAGCAGTGGGGGACAGGGGCGATCGGGGGCCAACGTCCTGACTTTC | many | TRBJ2-6 | TRBV12-3/TRBV12-4 | TRBD1
CASSSTQGSGGYTF | TGTGCCAGCAGCAGCACACAGGGATCGGGTGGCTACACCTTC | many | TRBJ1-2 | TRBV7-3 | -
CSAGTPFQGVNTEAFF | TGCAGTGCGGGAACGCCCTTCCAGGGGGTGAACACTGAAGCTTTCTTT | few | TRBJ1-1 | TRBV20-1 | TRBD1
CASSLTQGPQYF | TGTGCCAGCAGCTTAACCCAGGGTCCGCAGTATTTT | many | TRBJ2-3 | TRBV7-3 | -
CASSVGFSWNEQFF | TGTGCCAGCAGCGTAGGTTTTAGCTGGAATGAGCAGTTCTTC | many | TRBJ2-1 | TRBV9 | -
CASRGVTGSNQPQHF | TGTGCCAGCAGGGGGGTCACGGGGAGCAATCAGCCCCAGCATTTT | few | TRBJ1-5 | TRBV2 | -
CASSYGAGAFETQYF | TGTGCCAGCAGTTACGGGGCGGGAGCTTTTGAGACCCAGTACTTC | - | TRBJ2-5 | TRBV6-2/TRBV6-3 | TRBD2
CASSISLPNTEAFF | TGTGCCAGTAGTATTTCCCTCCCGAACACTGAAGCTTTCTTT | many | TRBJ1-1 | TRBV19 | -
CASSAQGLAGNIQYF | TGTGCCAGCAGCGCCCAAGGACTAGCGGGAAACATTCAGTACTTC | - | TRBJ2-4 | TRBV28 | TRBD2
CASSLNGPTPLSSYNEQFF | TGTGCCAGCAGCTTAAACGGCCCCACGCCCCTGAGCTCCTACAATGAGCAGTTCTTC | many | TRBJ2-1 | TRBV7-6 | -
CASSESLYNEQFF | TGTGCCAGCTCCGAGAGCCTGTACAATGAGCAGTTCTTC | many | TRBJ2-1 | TRBV7-3 | -
CASSQGGGSPQHF | TGTGCCAGCAGCCAAGGTGGCGGTAGCCCCCAGCATTTT | few | TRBJ1-5 | TRBV14 | -
CASSYLGASYGYTF | TGTGCCAGCAGTTACTTGGGGGCCTCATATGGCTACACCTTC | - | TRBJ1-2 | TRBV6-5 | -
CASSEIGTGTPTYEQYF | TGTGCCAGCAGTGAGATTGGGACCGGGACTCCTACCTACGAGCAGTACTTC | many | TRBJ2-7 | TRBV2 | -
CSVEGRKTQYF | TGCAGCGTTGAGGGAAGGAAGACGCAGTATTTT | - | TRBJ2-3 | TRBV29-1 | -
CASSDTGQGYEQYF | TGTGCCAGCAGTGACACCGGACAGGGCTACGAGCAGTACTTC | few | TRBJ2-7 | TRBV27 | TRBD1